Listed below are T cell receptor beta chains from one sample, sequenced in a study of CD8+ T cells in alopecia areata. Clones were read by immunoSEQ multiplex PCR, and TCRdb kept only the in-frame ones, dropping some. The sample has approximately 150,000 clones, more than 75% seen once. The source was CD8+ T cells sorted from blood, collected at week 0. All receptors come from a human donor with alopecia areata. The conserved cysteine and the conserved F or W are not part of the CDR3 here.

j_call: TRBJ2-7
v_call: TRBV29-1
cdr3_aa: SVEDDRSPSYEQY

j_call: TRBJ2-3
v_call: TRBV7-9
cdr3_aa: ASSLAPYSHTDTQY

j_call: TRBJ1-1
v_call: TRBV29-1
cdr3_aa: SGHRDTGNTEAF

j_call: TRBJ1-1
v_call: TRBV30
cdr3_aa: AWSVNPNTEAF

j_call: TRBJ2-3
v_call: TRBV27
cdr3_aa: ASMTGALTDTQY

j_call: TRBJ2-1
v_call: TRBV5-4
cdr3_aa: ASSSSGRPSYNEQF

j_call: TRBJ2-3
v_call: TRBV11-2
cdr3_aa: ASSLGYSTDTQY

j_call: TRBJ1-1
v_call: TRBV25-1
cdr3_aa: ASSEYSGGTEAF

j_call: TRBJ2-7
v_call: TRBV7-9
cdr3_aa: ASSTRTGEEQY

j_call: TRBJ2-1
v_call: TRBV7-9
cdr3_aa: ASSALAGVYNEQF

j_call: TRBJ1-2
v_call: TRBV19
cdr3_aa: ASEWAGGYT

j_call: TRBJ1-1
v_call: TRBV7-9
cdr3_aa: ASSPTSGGTEAF

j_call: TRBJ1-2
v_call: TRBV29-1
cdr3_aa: SVEQQGAPGYT

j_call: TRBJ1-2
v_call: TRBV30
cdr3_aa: AWSYGTTGYT

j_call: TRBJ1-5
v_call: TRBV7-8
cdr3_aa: ASSLVPGASNQPQH

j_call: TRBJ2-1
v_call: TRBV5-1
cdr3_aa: ASSDERGGEQF

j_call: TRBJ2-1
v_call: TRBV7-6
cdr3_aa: ASSSARTSGGATYGEQF

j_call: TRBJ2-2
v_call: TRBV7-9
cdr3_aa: ASSLTGSSLPNTGELF

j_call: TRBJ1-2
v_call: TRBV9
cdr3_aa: ASSPWDGANYGYT

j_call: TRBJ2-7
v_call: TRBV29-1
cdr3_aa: SVEEVHRGYSGEQY

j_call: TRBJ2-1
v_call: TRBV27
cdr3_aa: ASSLKDYNEQF

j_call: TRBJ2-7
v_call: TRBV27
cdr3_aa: ASGTPIYYEQY

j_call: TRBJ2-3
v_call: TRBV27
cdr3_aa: ASSDPGDPTDTQY